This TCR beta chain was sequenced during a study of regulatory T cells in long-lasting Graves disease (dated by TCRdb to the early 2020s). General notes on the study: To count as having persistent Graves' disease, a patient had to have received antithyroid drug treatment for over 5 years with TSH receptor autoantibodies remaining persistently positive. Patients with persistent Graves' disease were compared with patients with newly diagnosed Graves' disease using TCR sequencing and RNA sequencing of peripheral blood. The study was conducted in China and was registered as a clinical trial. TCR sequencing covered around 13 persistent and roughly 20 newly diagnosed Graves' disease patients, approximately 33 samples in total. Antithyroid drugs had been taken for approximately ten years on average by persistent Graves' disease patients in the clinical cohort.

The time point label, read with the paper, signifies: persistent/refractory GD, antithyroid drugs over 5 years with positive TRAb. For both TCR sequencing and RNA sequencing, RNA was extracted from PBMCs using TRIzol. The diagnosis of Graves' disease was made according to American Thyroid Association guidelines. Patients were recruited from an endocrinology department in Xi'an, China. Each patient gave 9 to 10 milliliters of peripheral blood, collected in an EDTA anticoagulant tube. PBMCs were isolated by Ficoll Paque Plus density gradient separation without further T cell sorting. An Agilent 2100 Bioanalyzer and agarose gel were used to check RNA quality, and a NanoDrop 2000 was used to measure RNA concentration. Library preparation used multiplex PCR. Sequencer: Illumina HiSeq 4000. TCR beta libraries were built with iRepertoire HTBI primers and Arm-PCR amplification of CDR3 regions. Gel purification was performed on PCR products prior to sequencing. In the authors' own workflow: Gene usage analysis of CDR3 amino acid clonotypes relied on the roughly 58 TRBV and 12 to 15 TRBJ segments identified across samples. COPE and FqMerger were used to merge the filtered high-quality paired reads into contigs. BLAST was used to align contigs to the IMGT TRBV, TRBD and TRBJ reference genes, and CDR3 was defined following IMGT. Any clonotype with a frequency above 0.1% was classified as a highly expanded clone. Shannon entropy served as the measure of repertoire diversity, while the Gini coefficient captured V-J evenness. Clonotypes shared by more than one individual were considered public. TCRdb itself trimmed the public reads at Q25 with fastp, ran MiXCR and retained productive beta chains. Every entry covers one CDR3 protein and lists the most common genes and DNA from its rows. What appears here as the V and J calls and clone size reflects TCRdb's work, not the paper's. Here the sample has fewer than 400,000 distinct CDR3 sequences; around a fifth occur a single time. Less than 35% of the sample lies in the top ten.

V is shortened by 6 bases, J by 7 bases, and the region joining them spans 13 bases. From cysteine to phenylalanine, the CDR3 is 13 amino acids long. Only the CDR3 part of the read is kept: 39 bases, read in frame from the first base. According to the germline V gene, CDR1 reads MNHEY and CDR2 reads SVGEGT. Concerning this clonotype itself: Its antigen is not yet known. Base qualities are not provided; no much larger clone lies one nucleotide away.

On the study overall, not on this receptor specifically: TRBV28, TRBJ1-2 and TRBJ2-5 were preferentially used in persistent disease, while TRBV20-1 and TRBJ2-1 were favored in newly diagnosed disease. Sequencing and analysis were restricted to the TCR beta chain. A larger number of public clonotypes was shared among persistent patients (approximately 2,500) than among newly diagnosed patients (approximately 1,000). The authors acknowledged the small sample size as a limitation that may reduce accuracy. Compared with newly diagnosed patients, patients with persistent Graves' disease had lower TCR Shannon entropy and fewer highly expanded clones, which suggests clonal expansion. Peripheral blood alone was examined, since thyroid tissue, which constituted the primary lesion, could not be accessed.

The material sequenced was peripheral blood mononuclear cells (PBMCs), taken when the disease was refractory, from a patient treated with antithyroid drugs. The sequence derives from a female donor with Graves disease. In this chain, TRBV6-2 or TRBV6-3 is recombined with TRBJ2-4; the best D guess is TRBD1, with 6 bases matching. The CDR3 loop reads CASSKTGGNIQYF. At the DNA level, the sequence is TGTGCCAGCAGCAAGACAGGCGGGAACATTCAGTACTTC.